The 24 T cell receptor beta chains presented below share a single source sample, sequenced in a study of patients and donors after allogeneic stem cell transplantation (dated by TCRdb to 2018 to 2021). The receptor library was made with RT-PCR. These reads were obtained on a NextSeq 550. TCRdb reanalyzed the raw reads on its own, using fastp at Q25 for trimming and MiXCR for clone calling, and kept in-frame beta chains. Every distinct CDR3 protein forms one entry, paired with its most common genes and DNA. The sample profile shows 15,000 to 20,000 distinct CDR3 sequences; 4.5% to 5% of them were found once. The top ten constitute 40% of the sample. Sequences were obtained from blood, either unsorted or a sorted T cell fraction (not recorded which). The receptors come from a human donor who was either an allogeneic HSCT recipient or a stem cell or donor lymphocyte infusion donor (not recorded which). It is not recorded whose cells these are; they may come from a transplant donor.

There are a few counts of this clonotype. The V gene is TRBV7-3, the J gene TRBJ2-3; TRBD2 matches at 12 bases. The CDR3 spans 16 residues. Per the germline V gene, CDR1 is SGHTA and CDR2 is FQGTGA. V dropped 5 bases and J dropped 6; count of bases not matched to a gene: 9. The CDR3 loop reads CASSLRLAGAGDTQYF. CDR3 bases: TGTGCCAGCAGCCTCAGACTAGCGGGAGCTGGGGATACGCAGTATTTT. Based on the CDR3 plus reference TRBV7-3 and TRBJ2-3, the full variable domain is GAGVSQTPSNKVTEKGKYVELRCDPISGHTALYWYRQSLGQGPEFLIYFQGTGAADDSGLPNDRFFAVRPEGSVSTLKIQRTERGDSAVYLCASSLRLAGAGDTQYFGPGTRLTVL.

This clonotype has ten or more counts. The gene calls are TRBV9 and TRBJ2-5; D gene uncertain. Trimming took off 3 bases at V and 2 bases at J, with 11 bases between the two ends. Germline CDR1 reads SGDLS; CDR2 reads YYNGEE. This CDR3 region has 14 residues. CDR3 DNA sequence: TGTGCCAGCAGCGAGAGAGACTTTCAAGAGACCCAGTACTTC. It translates to CASSERDFQETQYF.

The V and J genes are TRBV28 and TRBJ1-1; a possible D gene is TRBD1 (6 bases). V was clipped by 3 bases and J by 11 bases, with 10 bases between them. This CDR3 spans 11 amino acids. In germline, CDR1 is MDHEN, CDR2 SYDVKM. CDR3 bases: TGTGCCAGCAGTTTTTACAGGGCGGCTTTCTTT. Amino acids: CASSFYRAAFF.

This clonotype was recorded at least ten times. Germline is not matched at one junction end, which may reflect a read error. The gene calls are TRBV15 and TRBJ2-1; D remains unclear. CDR1 and CDR2 from the germline V gene are LNHNV and YYDKDF (reference sequence). CDR3 length: 16 amino acids. The DNA for the CDR3 is TGTGCCACCAGCCCCGTCTTGGCGACGAGCTACGATGAGCAGTTCTTC. Amino acid sequence: CATSPVLATSYDEQFF.

This clonotype was recorded many times. The chain couples TRBV7-9 to TRBJ1-1; D gene unclear. CDR1 and CDR2 from the germline V gene are SEHNR and FQNEAQ (reference sequence). The CDR3 has 14 amino acids. The V gene lost 2 bases and the J gene lost 0 bases, with 7 bases spanning the gap. The CDR3 protein is CASSLSVLNTEAFF. CDR3 DNA sequence: TGTGCCAGCAGCTTATCGGTGCTGAACACTGAAGCTTTCTTT.

A note on this clonotype: This sequence may be a read error, since a much larger clone differs from it by one base. The chain couples TRBV28 to TRBJ2-1, with D hard to call. V was shortened by 10 bases and J by 5 bases, with 18 bases between the two germline ends. Germline V gene data show CDR1 as MDHEN and CDR2 as SYDVKM. The CDR3 is 14 residues long. CDR3 in amino acids: CAIKSERWNNEQFF. Written as DNA, the CDR3 is TGTGCCATAAAATCGGAGAGGTGGAACAATGAGCAGTTCTTC.

This clonotype was counted at least ten times. J is TRBJ1-1 and V is TRBV18; D remains ambiguous. Germline V lookup: CDR1 KGHSH, CDR2 LQKENI. This CDR3 contains 14 residues. Trimming removed 3 bases at V and 8 bases at J, with 16 bases between. CDR3 amino acids: CASSPYDETTEAFF. DNA for the CDR3: TGTGCCAGCTCACCTTACGATGAGACGACAGAAGCTTTCTTT.

The table lists this clonotype with many counts. The V gene is TRBV24-1, the J gene TRBJ1-1; TRBD1 might be the D (5 bases). The CDR3 is made up of 16 amino acids. CDR1 is KGHDR and CDR2 is SFDVKD in the germline V gene. V lost 3 bases to trimming and J lost 2 bases, with 15 bases between them. The CDR3 protein is CATSDRSTGYNTEAFF. The DNA of the CDR3 is TGTGCCACCAGTGATCGAAGCACAGGCTATAACACTGAAGCTTTCTTT.

This clonotype showed up many times. The chain employs TRBV13 and TRBJ2-7, with 9 bases fitting TRBD2. Per germline, CDR1 PRHDT and CDR2 FYEKMQ (reference sequence). The CDR3 loop spans 16 amino acids. V shed 5 bases and J 0 bases; nucleotides not matched to a gene: 8. The CDR3 sequence: CASSAQTSGRSYEQYF. The CDR3 nucleotides read TGTGCCAGCAGCGCGCAGACTAGCGGACGCTCCTACGAGCAGTACTTC.

This clonotype has a handful of counts. J is TRBJ1-1 and V is TRBV2; D is unclear. Between the trimmed V and J ends, which lost 2 bases and 7 bases, there was a span of 8 bases. CDR3 length equals 12 residues. CDR1 is SNHLY, CDR2 FYNNEI, per germline. CDR3 in DNA: TGTGCCAGCAGTGAACGATACTATGAAGCTTTCTTT. Its protein is CASSERYYEAFF.

This clonotype has ten or more counts. This sequence joins TRBV10-2 and TRBJ2-5, with 13 bases fitting TRBD2. The CDR3 has 13 amino acids. CDR1 is WSHSY and CDR2 is SAAADI in the germline V gene. After removal of 8 bases from V and 5 bases from J, the junction contained 2 bases not matched to a gene. The CDR3 region is CASGLAGAETQYF. CDR3 nucleotide sequence: TGCGCCAGCGGACTAGCGGGGGCGGAGACCCAGTACTTC.

This clonotype was observed at least ten times. This chain uses TRBV3-1 with TRBJ2-7; D perhaps matches TRBD2 (6 bases). The V end was cut by 3 bases, the J end by 5 bases, with 14 bases between. The CDR3 is made up of 14 amino acids. Germline lookup yields CDR1 LGHDT and CDR2 YNNKEL (reference sequence). For the CDR3, the DNA is TGTGCCAGCAGCCACGGACTACCCGGAGACGAGCAGTACTTC. Its translation is CASSHGLPGDEQYF.

There are many counts of this clonotype. The J gene is TRBJ2-1, the V gene TRBV5-1; D is possibly TRBD2 (6 bases). Trimming left V 6 bases short and J 4 bases short, with 14 bases between. Per the germline V gene, CDR1 is SGHRS and CDR2 is YFSETQ. This CDR3 comprises 14 residues. This chain's CDR3 is CASKVGGLYNEQFF. In DNA, the CDR3 is TGCGCCAGCAAGGTGGGGGGTTTATACAATGAGCAGTTCTTC.

Judged by abundance, this clonotype is medium-sized (0.01 to 0.1%). The chain is built from TRBV5-1 and TRBJ2-2; perhaps D is TRBD1 or TRBD2 (5 bases each). V gave up 4 bases and J gave up 3 bases, with 19 bases separating them. Germline V gene sequence: CDR1 SGHRS, CDR2 YFSETQ. The CDR3 is 17 residues long. CDR3 nucleotide sequence: TGCGCCAGCAGCACAGGACTGAGAAAGACTGACACCGGGGAGCTGTTTTTT. Encoded protein: CASSTGLRKTDTGELFF.

This clonotype was counted many times. This chain uses TRBV7-9 with TRBJ2-2; 10 positions match TRBD2. The germline gives CDR1 SEHNR, CDR2 FQNEAQ (reference sequence). This CDR3 contains 17 residues. V shed 6 bases and J 0 bases; nucleotides not matched to a gene: 7. The DNA for the CDR3 is TGTGCCAGCAGACTATCTAGCGGGGGAGCGAACACCGGGGAGCTGTTTTTT. It codes for CASRLSSGGANTGELFF.

At least ten counts were recorded for this clonotype. V gene TRBV28 combines with J gene TRBJ2-7; perhaps D is TRBD1 or TRBD2 (5 bases each). This CDR3 comprises 20 residues. Germline values: CDR1 MDHEN, CDR2 SYDVKM. V lost 1 base, J lost 2 bases, and 27 bases lay in between. CDR3 DNA sequence: TGTGCCAGCAGTTTATTTCTCGGGACCCTCACCGCTACAGTCACCTACGAGCAGTACTTC. Translation: CASSLFLGTLTATVTYEQYF.

This clonotype was detected a few times. The chain employs TRBV6-5 and TRBJ1-1, with D maybe TRBD1 (6 bases). Trimming removed 0 bases from V and 3 bases from J, with 11 bases in between. The length of the CDR3 is 15 residues. Germline loops: CDR1 MNHEY, CDR2 SVGAGI. The DNA for the CDR3 is TGTGCCAGCAGTTACTCGCACAGGGTCGACACTGAAGCTTTCTTT. It encodes CASSYSHRVDTEAFF.

Many counts were recorded for this clonotype. This chain uses TRBV3-1 with TRBJ1-6; no reliable D call. Germline V gene sequence: CDR1 LGHDT, CDR2 YNNKEL (reference sequence). Trimming removed 4 bases from V and 7 bases from J, with 11 bases in between. The CDR3 has 14 residues. The CDR3 nucleotides are TGTGCCAGCAGCCCCGGACGGAAAAATTCACCCCTCCACTTT. As protein: CASSPGRKNSPLHF.

This clonotype was seen many times. The rearrangement uses TRBV2 and TRBJ2-1; 10 bases align to TRBD2. There are 15 residues in the CDR3. Germline loops: CDR1 SNHLY, CDR2 FYNNEI. The V gene end was trimmed by 5 bases and the J gene end by 6 bases; junction bases not matched to a gene: 7. CDR3 region: CASSTSGGAGNEQFF. In DNA form, the CDR3 reads TGTGCCAGCAGTACAAGCGGGGGGGCGGGCAATGAGCAGTTCTTC.

The chain has TRBV13 and TRBJ1-4; D is uncertain. V was cut by 4 bases and J by 3 bases, with 12 bases left in between. Germline V lookup: CDR1 PRHDT, CDR2 FYEKMQ (reference sequence). This CDR3 is built from 15 residues. CDR3 amino acids: CASSSRASANEKLFF. CDR3 in DNA: TGTGCCAGCAGCTCGAGGGCCTCGGCTAATGAAAAACTGTTTTTT.

At least ten counts were recorded for this clonotype. The genes are TRBV6-1 and TRBJ1-5, with 9 nucleotides matching TRBD1. V was clipped by 6 bases and J by 3 bases; unmatched bases: 0. The CDR3 runs to 13 residues. Germline values: CDR1 MNHNS, CDR2 SASEGT. CDR3 sequence (DNA): TGTGCCAGCAGACAGGGGGCCAATCAGCCCCAGCATTTT. Translation: CASRQGANQPQHF.

This clonotype is classed as medium-sized (0.01 to 0.1%). The rearrangement links TRBV20-1 to TRBJ2-1; no reliable D call. The CDR3 totals 11 residues. The germline CDR1 and CDR2 sequences are DFQATT and SNEGSKA (reference sequence). Trimming left V 6 bases short and J 7 bases short, with 10 bases between. As DNA, the CDR3 is TGCAGTGCCGAGCAGATTAATGAGCAGTTCTTC. Protein sequence: CSAEQINEQFF.

The gene calls are TRBV11-1 and TRBJ2-2; D is uncertain. The CDR3 covers 15 residues. Trimming stripped 1 base from V and 3 bases from J, with 9 bases between. Germline V lookup: CDR1 SGHAT, CDR2 FQDESV (reference sequence). The CDR3 coding sequence is TGTGCCAGCAGCTTAGGATTACGGGACACCGGGGAGCTGTTTTTT. Protein sequence: CASSLGLRDTGELFF. The whole variable domain, filled in from reference TRBV11-1 and TRBJ2-2, reads EAEVAQSPRYKITEKSQAVAFWCDPISGHATLYWYRQILGQGPELLVQFQDESVVDDSQLPKDRFSAERLKGVDSTLKIQPAELGDSAMYLCASSLGLRDTGELFFGEGSRLTVL.

This clonotype was detected many times. The V gene is TRBV15, the J gene TRBJ1-2, with D uncertain. Looked up from germline, CDR1 is LNHNV and CDR2 is YYDKDF (reference sequence). V was clipped by 1 base and J by 4 bases, with 10 bases between them. The CDR3 has 14 residues. This CDR3 is CATSRGSEIYGYTF. CDR3 in DNA: TGTGCCACCAGCAGAGGATCGGAAATCTATGGCTACACCTTC.